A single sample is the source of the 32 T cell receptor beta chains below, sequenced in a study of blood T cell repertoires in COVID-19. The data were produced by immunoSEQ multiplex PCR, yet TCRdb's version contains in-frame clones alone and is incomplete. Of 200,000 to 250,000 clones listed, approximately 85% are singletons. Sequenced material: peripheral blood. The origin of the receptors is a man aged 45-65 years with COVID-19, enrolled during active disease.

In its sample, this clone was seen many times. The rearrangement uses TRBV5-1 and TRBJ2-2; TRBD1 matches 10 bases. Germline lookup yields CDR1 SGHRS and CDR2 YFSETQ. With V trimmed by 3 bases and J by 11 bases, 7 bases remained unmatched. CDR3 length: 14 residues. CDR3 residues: CASSSDRGLGELFF. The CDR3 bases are TGCGCCAGCAGCTCCGACAGGGGGCTGGGAGAGCTGTTTTTT.

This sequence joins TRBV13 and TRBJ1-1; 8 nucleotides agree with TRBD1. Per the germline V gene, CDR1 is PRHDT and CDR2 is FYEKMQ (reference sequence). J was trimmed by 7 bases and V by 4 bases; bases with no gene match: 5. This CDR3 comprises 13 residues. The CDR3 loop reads CASSSRGRLEAFF. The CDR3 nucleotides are TGTGCCAGCAGCTCCAGGGGGCGACTTGAAGCTTTCTTT.

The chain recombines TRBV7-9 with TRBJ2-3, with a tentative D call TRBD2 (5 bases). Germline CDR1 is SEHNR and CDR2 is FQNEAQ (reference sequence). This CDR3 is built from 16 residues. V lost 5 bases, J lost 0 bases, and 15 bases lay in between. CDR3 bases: TGTGCCAGCAGCAAAGCCTGGACTCACAGCACAGATACGCAGTATTTT. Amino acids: CASSKAWTHSTDTQYF.

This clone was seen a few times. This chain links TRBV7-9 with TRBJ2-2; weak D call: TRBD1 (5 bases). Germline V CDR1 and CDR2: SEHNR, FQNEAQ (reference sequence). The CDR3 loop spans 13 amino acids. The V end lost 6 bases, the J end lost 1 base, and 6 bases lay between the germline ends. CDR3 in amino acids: CASSGQNTGELFF. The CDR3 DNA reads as TGTGCCAGCAGTGGACAGAACACCGGGGAGCTGTTTTTT.

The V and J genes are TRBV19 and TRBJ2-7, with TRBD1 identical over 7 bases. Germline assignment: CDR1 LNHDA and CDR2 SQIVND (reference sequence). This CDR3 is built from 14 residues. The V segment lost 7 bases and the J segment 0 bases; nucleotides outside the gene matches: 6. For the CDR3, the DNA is TGTGCCAGTAAGAGGACAGGCACCTCCTACGAGCAGTACTTC. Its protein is CASKRTGTSYEQYF.

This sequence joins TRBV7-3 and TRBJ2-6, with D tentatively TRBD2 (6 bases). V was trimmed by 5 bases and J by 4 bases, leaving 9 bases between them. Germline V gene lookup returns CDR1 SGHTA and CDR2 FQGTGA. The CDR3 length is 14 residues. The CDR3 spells CASSKGGGANVLTF. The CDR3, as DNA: TGTGCCAGCAGCAAGGGAGGCGGGGCCAACGTCCTGACTTTC.

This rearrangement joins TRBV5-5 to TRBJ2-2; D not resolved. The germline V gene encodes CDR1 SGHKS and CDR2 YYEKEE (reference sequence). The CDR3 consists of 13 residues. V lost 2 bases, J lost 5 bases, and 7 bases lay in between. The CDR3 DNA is TGTGCCAGCAGCTTCCCCGGGACCGGGGAGCTGTTTTTT. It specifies CASSFPGTGELFF. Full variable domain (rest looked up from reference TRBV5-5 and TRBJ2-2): DAGVTQSPTHLIKTRGQQVTLRCSPISGHKSVSWYQQVLGQGPQFIFQYYEKEERGRGNFPDRFSARQFPNYSSELNVNALLLGDSALYLCASSFPGTGELFFGEGSRLTVL.

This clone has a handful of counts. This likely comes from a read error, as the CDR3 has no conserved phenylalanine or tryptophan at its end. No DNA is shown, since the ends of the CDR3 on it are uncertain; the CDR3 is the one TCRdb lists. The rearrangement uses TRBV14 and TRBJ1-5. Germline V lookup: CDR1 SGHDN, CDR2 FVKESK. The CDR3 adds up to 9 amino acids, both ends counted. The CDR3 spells CASSPPRLG.

The CDR3 DNA sequence: TGTGCCAGCAGCTCACAGGGTCGCAATCAGCCCCAGCATTTT. It is translated as CASSSQGRNQPQHF. The rearrangement joins TRBV14 to TRBJ1-5; D perhaps matches TRBD1 (6 bases). V lost 5 bases to trimming and J lost 2 bases, with 10 bases between them. CDR3 length: 14 residues. CDR1 is SGHDN and CDR2 is FVKESK in the germline V gene.

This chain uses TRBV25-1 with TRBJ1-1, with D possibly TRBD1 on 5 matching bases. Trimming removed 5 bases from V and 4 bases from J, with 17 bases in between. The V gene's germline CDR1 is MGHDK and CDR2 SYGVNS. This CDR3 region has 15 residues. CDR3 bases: TGTGCCAGCAGTACCCACGGGGGTACGGGCACTGAAGCTTTCTTT. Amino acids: CASSTHGGTGTEAFF.

The CDR3 region is CASSLGSPRYYEQYF. CDR3 bases: TGTGCCAGCAGCTTAGGTAGCCCCCGGTACTACGAGCAGTACTTC. This chain connects TRBV7-9 to TRBJ2-7; D uncertain. Germline CDR1 SEHNR, CDR2 FQNEAQ (reference sequence). The CDR3 has 15 residues. Trimming took 1 base from V and 3 from J, leaving 13 bases between them.

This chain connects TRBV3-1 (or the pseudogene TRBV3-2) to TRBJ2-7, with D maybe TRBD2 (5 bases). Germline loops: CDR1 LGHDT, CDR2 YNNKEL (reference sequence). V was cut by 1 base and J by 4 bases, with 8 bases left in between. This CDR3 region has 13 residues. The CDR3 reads CASSQGGAYEQYF. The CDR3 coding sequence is TGTGCCAGCAGCCAAGGGGGAGCGTACGAGCAGTACTTC.

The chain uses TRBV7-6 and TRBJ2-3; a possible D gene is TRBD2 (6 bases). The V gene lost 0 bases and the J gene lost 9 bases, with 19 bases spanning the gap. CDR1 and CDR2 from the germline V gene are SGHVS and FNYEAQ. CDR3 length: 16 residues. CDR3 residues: CASSLANQRVVATQYF. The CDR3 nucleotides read TGTGCCAGCAGCTTAGCGAACCAGCGGGTCGTGGCAACGCAGTATTTT.

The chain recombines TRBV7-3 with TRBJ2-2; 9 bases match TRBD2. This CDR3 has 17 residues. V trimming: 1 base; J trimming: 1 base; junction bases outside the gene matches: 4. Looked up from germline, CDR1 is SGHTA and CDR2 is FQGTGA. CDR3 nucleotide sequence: TGTGCCAGCAGCTTAAGCCCTAGCGGGGAGAACACCGGGGAGCTGTTTTTT. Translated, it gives CASSLSPSGENTGELFF.

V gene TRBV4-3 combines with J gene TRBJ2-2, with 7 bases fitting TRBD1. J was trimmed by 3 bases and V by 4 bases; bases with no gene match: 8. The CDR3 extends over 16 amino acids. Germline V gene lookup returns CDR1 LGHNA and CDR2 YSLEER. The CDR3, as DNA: TGCGCCAGCAGCCGAGATCCTGACAGGGACACCGGGGAGCTGTTTTTT. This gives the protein CASSRDPDRDTGELFF.

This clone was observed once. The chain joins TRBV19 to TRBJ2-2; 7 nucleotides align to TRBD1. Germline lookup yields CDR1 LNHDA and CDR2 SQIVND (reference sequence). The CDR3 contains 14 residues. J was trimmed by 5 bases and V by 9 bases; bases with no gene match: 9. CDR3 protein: CASPRTGQTGELFF. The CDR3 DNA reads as TGTGCCAGCCCACGGACAGGTCAGACCGGGGAGCTGTTTTTT.

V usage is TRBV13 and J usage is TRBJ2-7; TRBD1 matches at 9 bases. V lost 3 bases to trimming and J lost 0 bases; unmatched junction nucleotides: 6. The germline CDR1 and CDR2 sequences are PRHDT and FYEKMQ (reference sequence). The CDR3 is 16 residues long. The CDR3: CASSFRKDRGSYEQYF. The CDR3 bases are TGTGCCAGCAGCTTCCGAAAGGACAGGGGCTCCTACGAGCAGTACTTC.

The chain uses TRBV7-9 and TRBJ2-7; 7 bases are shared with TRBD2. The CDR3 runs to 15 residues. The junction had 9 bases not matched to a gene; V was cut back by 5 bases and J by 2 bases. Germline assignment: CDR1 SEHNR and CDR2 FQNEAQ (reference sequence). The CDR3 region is CASSRGGTTTYEQYF. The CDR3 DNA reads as TGTGCCAGCAGCCGAGGCGGGACTACGACCTACGAGCAGTACTTC. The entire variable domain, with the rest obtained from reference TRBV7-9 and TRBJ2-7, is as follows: DTGVSQNPRHKITKRGQNVTFRCDPISEHNRLYWYRQTLGQGPEFLTYFQNEAQLEKSRLLSDRFSAERPKGSFSTLEIQRTEQGDSAMYLCASSRGGTTTYEQYFGPGTRLTVT.

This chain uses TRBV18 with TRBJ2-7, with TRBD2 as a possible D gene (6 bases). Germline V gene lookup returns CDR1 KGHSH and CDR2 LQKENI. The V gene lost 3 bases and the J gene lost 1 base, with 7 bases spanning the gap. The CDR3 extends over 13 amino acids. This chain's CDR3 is CASSPGTSYEQYF. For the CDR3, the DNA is TGTGCCAGCTCACCCGGGACTTCCTACGAGCAGTACTTC. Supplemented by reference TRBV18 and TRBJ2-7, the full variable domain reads NAGVMQNPRHLVRRRGQEARLRCSPMKGHSHVYWYRQLPEEGLKFMVYLQKENIIDESGMPKERFSAEFPKEGPSILRIQQVVRGDSAAYFCASSPGTSYEQYFGPGTRLTVT.

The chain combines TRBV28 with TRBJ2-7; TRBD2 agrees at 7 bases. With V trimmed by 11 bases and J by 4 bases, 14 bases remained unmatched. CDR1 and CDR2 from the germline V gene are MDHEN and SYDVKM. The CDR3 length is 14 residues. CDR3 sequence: CAAATRGEGYEQYF. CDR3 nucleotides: TGTGCCGCGGCCACGCGAGGGGAGGGGTACGAGCAGTACTTC.

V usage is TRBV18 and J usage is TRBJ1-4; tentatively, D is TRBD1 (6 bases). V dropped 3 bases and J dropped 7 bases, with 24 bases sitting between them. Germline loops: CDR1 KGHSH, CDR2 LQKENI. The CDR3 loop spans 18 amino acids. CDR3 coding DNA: TGTGCCAGCTCACCCGCAGGGGTGCCGGTGGGGAGTGCTGAAAAACTGTTTTTT. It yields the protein CASSPAGVPVGSAEKLFF.

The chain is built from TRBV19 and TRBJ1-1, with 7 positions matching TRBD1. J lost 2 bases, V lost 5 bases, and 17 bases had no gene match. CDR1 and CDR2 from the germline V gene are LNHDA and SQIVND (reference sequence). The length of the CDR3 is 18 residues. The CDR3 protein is CASSENNEGARLNTEAFF. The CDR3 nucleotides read TGTGCCAGTAGTGAAAATAACGAGGGGGCGCGATTAAACACTGAAGCTTTCTTT.

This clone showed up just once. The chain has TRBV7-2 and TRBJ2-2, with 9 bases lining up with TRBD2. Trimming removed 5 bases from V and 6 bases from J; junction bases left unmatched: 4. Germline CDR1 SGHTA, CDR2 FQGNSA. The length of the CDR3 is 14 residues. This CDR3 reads CASSPGLASGELFF. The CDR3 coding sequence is TGTGCCAGCAGCCCGGGACTAGCTTCCGGGGAGCTGTTTTTT. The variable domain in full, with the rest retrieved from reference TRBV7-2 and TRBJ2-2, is GAGVSQSPSNKVTEKGKDVELRCDPISGHTALYWYRQSLGQGLEFLIYFQGNSAPDKSGLPSDRFSAERTGGSVSTLTIQRTQQEDSAVYLCASSPGLASGELFFGEGSRLTVL.

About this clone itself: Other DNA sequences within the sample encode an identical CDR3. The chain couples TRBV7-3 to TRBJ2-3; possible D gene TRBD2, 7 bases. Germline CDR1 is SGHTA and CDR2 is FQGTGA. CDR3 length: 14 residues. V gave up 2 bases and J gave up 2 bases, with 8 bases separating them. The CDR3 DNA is TGTGCCAGCAGCTTAGGGGGGGCCACAGATACGCAGTATTTT. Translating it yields CASSLGGATDTQYF.

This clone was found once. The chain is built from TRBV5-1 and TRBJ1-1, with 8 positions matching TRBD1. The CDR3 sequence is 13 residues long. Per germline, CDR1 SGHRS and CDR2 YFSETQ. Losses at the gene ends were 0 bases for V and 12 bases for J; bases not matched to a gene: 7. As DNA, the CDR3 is TGCGCCAGCAGCTTGGTGGGACAGGACCAGACTTTCTTT. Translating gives CASSLVGQDQTFF.

CDR3 DNA: TGTGCCAGCAGGGACAGCCCTAATGAAAAACTGTTTTTT. Its protein is CASRDSPNEKLFF. The J gene is TRBJ1-4, the V gene TRBV25-1, with a weak D call TRBD1 (6 bases). The CDR3 sequence is 13 residues long. Germline assignment: CDR1 MGHDK and CDR2 SYGVNS. V was cut by 6 bases and J by 3 bases, with 8 bases left in between.

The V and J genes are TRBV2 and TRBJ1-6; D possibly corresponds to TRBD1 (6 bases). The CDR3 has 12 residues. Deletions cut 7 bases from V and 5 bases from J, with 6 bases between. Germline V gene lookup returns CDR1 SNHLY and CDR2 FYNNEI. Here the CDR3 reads CASKGDNSPLHF. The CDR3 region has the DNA TGTGCCAGCAAGGGGGATAATTCACCCCTCCACTTT.

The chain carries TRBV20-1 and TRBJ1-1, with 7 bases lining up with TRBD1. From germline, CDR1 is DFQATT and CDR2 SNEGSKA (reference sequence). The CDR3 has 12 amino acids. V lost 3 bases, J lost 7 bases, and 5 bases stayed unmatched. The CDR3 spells CSASQGQLEAFF. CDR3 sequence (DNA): TGCAGTGCTAGTCAGGGACAGCTTGAAGCTTTCTTT.

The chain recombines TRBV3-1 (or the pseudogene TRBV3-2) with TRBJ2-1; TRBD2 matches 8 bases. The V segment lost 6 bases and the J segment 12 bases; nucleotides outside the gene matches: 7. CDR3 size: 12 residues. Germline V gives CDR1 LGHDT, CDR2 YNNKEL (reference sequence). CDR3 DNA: TGTGCCAGCAGTTCGGGGGGGGTTGGGCAGTTCTTC. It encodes CASSSGGVGQFF.

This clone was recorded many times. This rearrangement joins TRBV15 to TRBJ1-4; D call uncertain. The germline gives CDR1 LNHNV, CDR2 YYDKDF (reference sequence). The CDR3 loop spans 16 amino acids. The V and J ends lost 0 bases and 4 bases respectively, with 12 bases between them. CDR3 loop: CATSRDRGSGNEKLFF. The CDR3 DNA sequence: TGTGCCACCAGCAGAGATCGAGGGTCGGGTAATGAAAAACTGTTTTTT. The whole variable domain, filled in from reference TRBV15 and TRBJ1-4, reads DAMVIQNPRYQVTQFGKPVTLSCSQTLNHNVMYWYQQKSSQAPKLLFHYYDKDFNNEADTPDNFQSRRPNTSFCFLDIRSPGLGDTAMYLCATSRDRGSGNEKLFFGSGTQLSVL.

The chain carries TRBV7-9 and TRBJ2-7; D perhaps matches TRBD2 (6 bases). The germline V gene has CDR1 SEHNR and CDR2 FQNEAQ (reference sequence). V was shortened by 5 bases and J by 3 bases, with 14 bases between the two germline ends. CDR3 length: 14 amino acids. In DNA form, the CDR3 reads TGTGCCAGCAGCCCTTTCGGGGGAAACTACGAGCAGTACTTC. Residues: CASSPFGGNYEQYF.

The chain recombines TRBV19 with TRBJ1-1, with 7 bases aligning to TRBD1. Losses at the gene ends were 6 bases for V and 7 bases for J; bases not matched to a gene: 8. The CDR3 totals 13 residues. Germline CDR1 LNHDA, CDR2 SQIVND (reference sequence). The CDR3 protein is CASRTGTAIEAFF. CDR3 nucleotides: TGTGCCAGTAGAACGGGGACAGCGATTGAAGCTTTCTTT.